The 5 T cell receptor beta chains in this list originate from one sample, sequenced in a study of blood T cell repertoires in COVID-19 (dated by TCRdb to about 2020). Libraries came from the immunoSEQ multiplex PCR assay. This is the immuneACCESS table as TCRdb keeps it, with only in-frame sequences that have V and J called. A part of the clones is gone; compared with another copy, unresolved V genes explain less than half, and the rest is unexplained. The sample has fewer than 650,000 clones on record, around 90% of them singletons. The biggest ten clones account for 7.8% of the sample. What was sequenced was peripheral blood. The receptor source for this set is a woman between 50 and 59 years old with COVID-19, enrolled during active disease.

This chain uses TRBV6-1 with TRBJ2-7; D is perhaps TRBD1 (5 bases). CDR1 is MNHNS, CDR2 SASEGT, per germline. Trimming stripped 0 bases from V and 3 bases from J, with 9 bases between. This CDR3 contains 14 residues. Written as DNA, the CDR3 is TGTGCCAGCAGTGAAGCAGGGGCTTTCTACGAGCAGTACTTC. This gives the protein CASSEAGAFYEQYF.

This clone was seen a single time. CDR3 DNA sequence: TGTGCCAGCAGCCTTGGACTGCGCACAGATACGCAGTATTTT. Amino acid sequence: CASSLGLRTDTQYF. The rearrangement uses TRBV9 and TRBJ2-3, with D possibly being TRBD2 (5 bases). The V gene lost 4 bases and the J gene lost 1 base, with 10 bases spanning the gap. Looked up from germline, CDR1 is SGDLS and CDR2 is YYNGEE. This CDR3 has 14 residues.

V is TRBV2 and J is TRBJ1-5, with 7 bases identical to TRBD1. J was trimmed by 10 bases and V by 0 bases; bases with no gene match: 6. Looked up from germline, CDR1 is SNHLY and CDR2 is FYNNEI. This CDR3 has 14 amino acids. The CDR3 region is CASSEAGDRDPQHF. The CDR3 nucleotides read TGTGCCAGCAGTGAAGCGGGAGACAGGGATCCCCAGCATTTT.

The chain couples TRBV14 to TRBJ2-1; D gene ambiguous. V lost 1 base to trimming and J lost 7 bases, with 11 bases between them. The V gene's germline CDR1 is SGHDN and CDR2 FVKESK. This CDR3 has 14 residues. CDR3 DNA sequence: TGTGCCAGCAGCCAAGTCTACGTCGGGAATGAGCAGTTCTTC. Translation: CASSQVYVGNEQFF.

The chain carries TRBV11-2 and TRBJ2-7; D unclear. Germline assignment: CDR1 SGHAT and CDR2 FQNNGV. The CDR3 is 14 amino acids. The V end lost 2 bases, the J end lost 2 bases, and 10 bases lay between the germline ends. The CDR3 bases are TGTGCCAGCAGCTTATTTGCGCATGCCTACGAGCAGTACTTC. Protein: CASSLFAHAYEQYF.